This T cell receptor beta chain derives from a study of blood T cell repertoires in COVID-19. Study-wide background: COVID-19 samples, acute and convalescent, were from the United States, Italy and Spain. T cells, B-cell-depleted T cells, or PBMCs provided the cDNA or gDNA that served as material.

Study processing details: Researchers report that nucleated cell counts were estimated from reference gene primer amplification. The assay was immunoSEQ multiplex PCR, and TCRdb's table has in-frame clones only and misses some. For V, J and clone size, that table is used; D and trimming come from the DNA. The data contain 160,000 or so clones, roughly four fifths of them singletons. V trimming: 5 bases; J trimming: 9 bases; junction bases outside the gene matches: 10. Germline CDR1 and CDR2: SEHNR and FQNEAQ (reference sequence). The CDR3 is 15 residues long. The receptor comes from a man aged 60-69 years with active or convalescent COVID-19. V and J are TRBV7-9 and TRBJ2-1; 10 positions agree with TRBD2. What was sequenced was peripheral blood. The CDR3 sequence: CASSTAAGLATEQFF. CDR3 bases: TGTGCCAGCAGCACGGCGGCGGGACTAGCGACTGAGCAGTTCTTC.